The entry below describes one T cell receptor beta chain. Its target is not known. Primers included in the PCR were 60 Vbeta and 13 Jbeta primers. Source study methods: A later analysis counted roughly 74 million unique TCR beta chains, some 11 million shared. Only in-frame clones appear in the TCRdb table, and some are missing; sequencing was by immunoSEQ multiplex PCR. V and J calls and clone size are given by that table; D and trimming were obtained from the DNA. The table shows about 180,000 clones, with roughly 79% occurring only once. The CDR3 covers 13 residues. Germline CDR1 is SEHNR and CDR2 is FQNEAQ (reference sequence). Trimming removed 4 bases at V and 7 bases at J, with 11 bases between. These data are taken from a study of cytomegalovirus exposure and HLA in healthy donors. Study findings and constraints: Cytomegalovirus association was assigned to around 150 TCR beta chains. Later analysis suggested links between common viral pathogens and several top significant clusters. In vitro assays verified that three CMV-associated chains recognized CMV antigens specifically.

This TCR was recovered from a woman under 30 in good health and CMV-seropositive. Input material: PBMCs. The rearrangement joins TRBV7-9 to TRBJ2-1; D gene ambiguous. CDR3 sequence reads: CASSSFRGNEQFF. For the CDR3, the DNA is TGTGCCAGCAGCTCATTTCGAGGAAATGAGCAGTTCTTC.